The 12 T cell receptor beta chains listed next were all sequenced from one sample in a study of T cell changes during pregnancy in multiple sclerosis (dated by TCRdb to the late 2010s). The method was the immunoSEQ multiplex PCR assay. TCRdb carries this immuneACCESS record with in-frame sequences only. Its versions omit some clonotypes, under half of them owing to an unresolved V gene in the studies checked, with the rest unexplained. The table for this sample lists tens of thousands of clones; around 92% of them were counted only once. Just over 3% of the sample lies in the top ten. Sequencing used CD8+ T cells from peripheral blood mononuclear cells, obtained in the third trimester of pregnancy. These receptors came from a female donor in good health, enrolled as a control in a pregnancy study.

V usage is TRBV4-1 and J usage is TRBJ2-7; 7 bases fit TRBD1. Germline CDR1 is MGHRA and CDR2 is YSYEKL. The CDR3 runs 14 residues. V shed 1 base and J 5 bases; nucleotides not matched to a gene: 5. The CDR3: CASSQGGGVDEQYF. CDR3 DNA: TGCGCCAGCAGCCAAGGAGGGGGCGTCGACGAGCAGTACTTC.

The chain uses TRBV19 and TRBJ2-2; TRBD1 matches at 9 bases. V was clipped by 7 bases and J by 3 bases; unmatched bases: 15. This CDR3 has 18 amino acids. Per the germline V gene, CDR1 is LNHDA and CDR2 is SQIVND (reference sequence). CDR3 loop: CASTTLLVGQGDTGELFF. Written as DNA, the CDR3 is TGTGCCAGTACCACCCTATTAGTGGGACAGGGAGACACCGGGGAGCTGTTTTTT.

The V call is TRBV2, the J call TRBJ2-1, with 12 bases identical to TRBD2. This CDR3 is built from 15 residues. Germline CDR1 is SNHLY and CDR2 is FYNNEI. The ends lost 5 bases at V and 2 bases at J; junction bases unmatched: 1. In nucleotides, the CDR3 is TGTGCCAGCAGTCTAGCGGGGGGGCCCTACAATGAGCAGTTCTTC. Translating gives CASSLAGGPYNEQFF.

The V and J genes are TRBV6-6 and TRBJ1-1; a weak D match, TRBD1 (5 bases). The CDR3 is 12 amino acids. Germline CDR1 MNHNY, CDR2 SVGAGI (reference sequence). The V and J ends lost 6 bases and 5 bases respectively, with 10 bases between them. The DNA of the CDR3 is TGTGCCAGCAGGGCAGGGTCTACTGAAGCTTTCTTT. Translation: CASRAGSTEAFF.

The chain employs TRBV28 and TRBJ2-5; 10 bases are shared with TRBD2. The CDR3 extends over 16 amino acids. Germline V gene data show CDR1 as MDHEN and CDR2 as SYDVKM. With V trimmed by 5 bases and J by 6 bases, 12 bases remained unmatched. Written as DNA, the CDR3 is TGTGCCAGCAGTCCCCCAAGCGGGGGGGACCTCCAGACCCAGTACTTC. Encoded protein: CASSPPSGGDLQTQYF.

This chain uses TRBV9 with TRBJ1-1; 10 bases are a match to TRBD1. J gave up 0 bases and V 1 base, and 3 bases lay outside the gene matches. Germline CDR1 is SGDLS and CDR2 is YYNGEE. This CDR3 has 16 residues. The CDR3 here is CASSVLGTGVNTEAFF. CDR3 in DNA: TGTGCCAGCAGCGTATTGGGGACAGGGGTGAACACTGAAGCTTTCTTT.

This clone was detected only once. The chain couples TRBV7-9 to TRBJ1-1; TRBD1 matches 7 bases. V shed 4 bases, J shed 10 bases, and the junction held 3 bases outside the gene matches. CDR1 and CDR2 (germline): SEHNR, FQNEAQ (reference sequence). The CDR3 totals 11 residues. The chain's CDR3 is CASSSGGRAFF. CDR3 nucleotides: TGTGCCAGCAGCTCAGGGGGTAGAGCTTTCTTT.

This chain joins TRBV7-9 and TRBJ1-2; D is unresolved. Germline CDR1 is SEHNR and CDR2 is FQNEAQ (reference sequence). There are 15 residues in the CDR3. Deletions cut 3 bases from V and 8 bases from J, with 19 bases between. The CDR3 DNA reads TGTGCCAGCAGCTTTTACAAGGGAGCGAGGAACGGCTACACCTTC. As protein: CASSFYKGARNGYTF.

The chain combines TRBV27 with TRBJ2-7; 12 bases line up with TRBD2. Germline loops: CDR1 MNHEY, CDR2 SMNVEV (reference sequence). V lost 6 bases, J lost 3 bases, and 9 bases stayed unmatched. There are 16 residues in the CDR3. The CDR3 region has the DNA TGTGCCAGCAGGACCGGGACTAGCGGGCGGTTCTACGAGCAGTACTTC. Protein product: CASRTGTSGRFYEQYF.

The V call is TRBV19, the J call TRBJ2-7, with D tentatively TRBD1 (5 bases). Trimming took 2 bases from V and 4 from J, leaving 12 bases between them. This CDR3 has 14 residues. Germline CDR1 is LNHDA and CDR2 is SQIVND (reference sequence). CDR3 protein: CASSISQGSYEQYF. CDR3 nucleotides: TGTGCCAGTAGTATAAGCCAGGGAAGTTACGAGCAGTACTTC.

This chain uses TRBV7-9 with TRBJ2-1; possible D gene TRBD2, 6 bases. Per the germline V gene, CDR1 is SEHNR and CDR2 is FQNEAQ (reference sequence). CDR3 length equals 13 residues. V shed 3 bases and J shed 9 bases, with 12 bases lying between them. The CDR3 loop is CASSFGEVIEQFF. In DNA form, the CDR3 reads TGTGCCAGCAGCTTCGGGGAGGTTATTGAGCAGTTCTTC.

This chain joins TRBV19 and TRBJ2-7; TRBD1 matches at 7 bases. From germline, CDR1 is LNHDA and CDR2 SQIVND (reference sequence). The ends lost 10 bases at V and 2 bases at J; junction bases unmatched: 11. The CDR3 contains 14 residues. In nucleotides, the CDR3 is TGTGCCACTTCCGACAGGGTCGGGACCTACGAGCAGTACTTC. Translated, it gives CATSDRVGTYEQYF.